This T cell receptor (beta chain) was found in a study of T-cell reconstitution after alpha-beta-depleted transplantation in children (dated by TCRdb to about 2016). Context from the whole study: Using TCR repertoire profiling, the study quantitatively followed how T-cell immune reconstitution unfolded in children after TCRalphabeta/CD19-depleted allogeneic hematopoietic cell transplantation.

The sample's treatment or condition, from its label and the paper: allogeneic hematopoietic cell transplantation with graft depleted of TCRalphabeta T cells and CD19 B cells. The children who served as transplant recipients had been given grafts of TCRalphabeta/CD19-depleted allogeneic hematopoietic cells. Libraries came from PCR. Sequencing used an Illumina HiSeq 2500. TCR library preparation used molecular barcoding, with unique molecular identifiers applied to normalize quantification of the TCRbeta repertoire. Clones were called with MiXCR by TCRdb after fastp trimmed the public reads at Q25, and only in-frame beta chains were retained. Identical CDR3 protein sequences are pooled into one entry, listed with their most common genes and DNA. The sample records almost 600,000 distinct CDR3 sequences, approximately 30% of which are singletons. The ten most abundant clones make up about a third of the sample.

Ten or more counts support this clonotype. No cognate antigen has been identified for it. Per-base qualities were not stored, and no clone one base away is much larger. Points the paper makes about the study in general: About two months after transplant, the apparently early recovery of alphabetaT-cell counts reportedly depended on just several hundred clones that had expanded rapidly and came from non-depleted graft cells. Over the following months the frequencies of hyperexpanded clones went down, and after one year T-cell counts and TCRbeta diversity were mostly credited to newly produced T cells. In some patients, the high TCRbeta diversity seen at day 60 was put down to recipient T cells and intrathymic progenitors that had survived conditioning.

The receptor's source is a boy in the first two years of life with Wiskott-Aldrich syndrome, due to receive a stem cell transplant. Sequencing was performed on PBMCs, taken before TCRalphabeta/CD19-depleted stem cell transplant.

The nucleotide sequence is TGTGCCAGCAGCACAGGACAGCCTGAAGAGACCCAGTACTTC. Translated, it reads CASSTGQPEETQYF. This chain joins TRBV11-2 to TRBJ2-5; the D gene is perhaps TRBD1, from 6 matching bases. Taken from the germline V gene, the CDR1 and CDR2 loops are SGHAT and FQNNGV. The cysteine opens and the phenylalanine closes a CDR3 of 14 amino acids. The CDR3 DNA has 42 bases and is translated from base 1. V and J are truncated by 5 bases and 3 bases respectively, leaving an intervening sequence of 13 bases.